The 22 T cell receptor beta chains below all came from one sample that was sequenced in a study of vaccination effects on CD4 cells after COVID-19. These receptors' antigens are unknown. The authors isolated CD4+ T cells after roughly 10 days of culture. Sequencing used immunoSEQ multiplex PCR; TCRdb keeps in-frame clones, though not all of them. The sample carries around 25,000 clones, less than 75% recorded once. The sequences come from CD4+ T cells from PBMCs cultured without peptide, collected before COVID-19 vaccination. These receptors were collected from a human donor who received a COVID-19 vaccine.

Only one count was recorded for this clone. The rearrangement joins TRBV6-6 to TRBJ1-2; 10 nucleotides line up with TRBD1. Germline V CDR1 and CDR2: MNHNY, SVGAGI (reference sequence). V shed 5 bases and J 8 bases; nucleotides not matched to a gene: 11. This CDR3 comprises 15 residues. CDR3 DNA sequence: TGTGCCAGCAGTACAGACAGGGGGCCCAGAGGGGGCTACACCTTC. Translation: CASSTDRGPRGGYTF.

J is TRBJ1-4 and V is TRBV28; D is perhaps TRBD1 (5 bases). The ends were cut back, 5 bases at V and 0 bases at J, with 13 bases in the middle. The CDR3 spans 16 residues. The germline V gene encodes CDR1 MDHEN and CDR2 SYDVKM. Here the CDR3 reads CASSLGVIATNEKLFF. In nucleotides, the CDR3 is TGTGCCAGCAGTCTGGGGGTGATTGCAACTAATGAAAAACTGTTTTTT. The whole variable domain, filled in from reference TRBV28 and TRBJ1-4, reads DVKVTQSSRYLVKRTGEKVFLECVQDMDHENMFWYRQDPGLGLRLIYFSYDVKMKEKGDIPEGYSVSREKKERFSLILESASTNQTSMYLCASSLGVIATNEKLFFGSGTQLSVL.

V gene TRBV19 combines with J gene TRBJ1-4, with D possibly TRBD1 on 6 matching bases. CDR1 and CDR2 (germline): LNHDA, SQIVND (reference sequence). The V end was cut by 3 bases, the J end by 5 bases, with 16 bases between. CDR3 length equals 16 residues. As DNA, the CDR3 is TGTGCCAGTAGTATTGTTGGGGGGGCTGGAAATGAAAAACTGTTTTTT. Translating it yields CASSIVGGAGNEKLFF.

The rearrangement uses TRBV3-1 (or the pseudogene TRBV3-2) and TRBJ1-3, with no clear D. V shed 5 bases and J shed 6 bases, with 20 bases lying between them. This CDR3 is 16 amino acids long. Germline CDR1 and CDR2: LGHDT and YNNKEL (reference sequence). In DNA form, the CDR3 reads TGTGCCAGCAGCGAAGCGTCAGTAGGGTCCATAAACACCATATATTTT. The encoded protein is CASSEASVGSINTIYF.

DNA for the CDR3: TGTGCCAGCAGCTTAGCCGGGACAGGTCATAATTCACCCCTCCACTTT. Translated: CASSLAGTGHNSPLHF. The V gene is TRBV7-2, the J gene TRBJ1-6; 8 nucleotides agree with TRBD1. Germline V gene data show CDR1 as SGHTA and CDR2 as FQGNSA. The V gene end was trimmed by 0 bases and the J gene end by 5 bases; junction bases not matched to a gene: 3. The CDR3 is 16 amino acids.

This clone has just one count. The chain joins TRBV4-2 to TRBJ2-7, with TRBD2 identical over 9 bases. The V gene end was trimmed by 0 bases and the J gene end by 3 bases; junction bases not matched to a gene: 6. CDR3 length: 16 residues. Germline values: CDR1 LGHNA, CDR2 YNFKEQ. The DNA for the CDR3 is TGTGCCAGCAGCCAAGACAGAGGACTAGCGATCTACGAGCAGTACTTC. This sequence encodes CASSQDRGLAIYEQYF.

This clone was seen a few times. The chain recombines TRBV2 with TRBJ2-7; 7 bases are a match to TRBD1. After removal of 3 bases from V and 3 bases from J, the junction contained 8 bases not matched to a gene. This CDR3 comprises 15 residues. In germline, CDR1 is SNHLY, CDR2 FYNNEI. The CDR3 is CASSDRRGRNYEQYF. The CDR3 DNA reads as TGTGCCAGCAGTGATCGCAGGGGGAGAAACTACGAGCAGTACTTC.

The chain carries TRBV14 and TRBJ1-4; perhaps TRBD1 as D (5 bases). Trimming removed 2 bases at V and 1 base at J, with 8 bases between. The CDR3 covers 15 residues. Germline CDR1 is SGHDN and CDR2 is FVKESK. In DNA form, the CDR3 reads TGTGCCAGCAGCCAACTGGGGGAAACTAATGAAAAACTGTTTTTT. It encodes CASSQLGETNEKLFF.

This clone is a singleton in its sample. DNA for the CDR3: TGTGCCAGCAGCTTCCGGGACAGGGGGCTTTCCGAGCAGTACTTC. The encoded protein is CASSFRDRGLSEQYF. The chain uses TRBV7-9 and TRBJ2-7; 12 nucleotides align to TRBD1. This CDR3 is built from 15 residues. V lost 3 bases, J lost 6 bases, and 6 bases stayed unmatched. Germline V gene sequence: CDR1 SEHNR, CDR2 FQNEAQ (reference sequence).

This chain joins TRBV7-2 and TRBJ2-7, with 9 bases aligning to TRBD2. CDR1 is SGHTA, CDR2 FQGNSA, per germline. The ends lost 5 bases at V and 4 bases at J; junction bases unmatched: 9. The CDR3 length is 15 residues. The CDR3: CASSPSSGAIYEQYF. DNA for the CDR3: TGTGCCAGCAGCCCCTCTAGCGGGGCGATTTACGAGCAGTACTTC.

As DNA, the CDR3 is TGCGCCAGCAGCATTAGACTCTTTAACACTGAAGCTTTCTTT. Its translation is CASSIRLFNTEAFF. J is TRBJ1-1 and V is TRBV5-1; D is unresolved. Germline V gene lookup returns CDR1 SGHRS and CDR2 YFSETQ. The CDR3 spans 14 residues. V gave up 4 bases and J gave up 2 bases, with 12 bases separating them.

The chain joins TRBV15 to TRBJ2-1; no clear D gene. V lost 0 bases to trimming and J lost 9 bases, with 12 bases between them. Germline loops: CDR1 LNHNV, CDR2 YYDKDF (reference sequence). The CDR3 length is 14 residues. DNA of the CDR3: TGTGCCACCAGCAGAGATACCACCAACAGTGAGCAGTTCTTC. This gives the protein CATSRDTTNSEQFF.

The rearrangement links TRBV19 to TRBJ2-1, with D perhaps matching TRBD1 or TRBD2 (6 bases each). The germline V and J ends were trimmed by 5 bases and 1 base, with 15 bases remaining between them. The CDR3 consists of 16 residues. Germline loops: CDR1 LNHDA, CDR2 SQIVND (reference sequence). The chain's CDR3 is CASSENGGLSYNEQFF. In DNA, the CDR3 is TGTGCCAGTAGTGAGAACGGGGGCCTTTCCTACAATGAGCAGTTCTTC.

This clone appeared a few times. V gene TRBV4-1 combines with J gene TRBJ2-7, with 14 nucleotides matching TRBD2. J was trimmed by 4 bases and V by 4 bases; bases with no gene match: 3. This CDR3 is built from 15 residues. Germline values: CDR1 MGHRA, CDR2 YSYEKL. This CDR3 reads CASSPGLAGGYEQYF. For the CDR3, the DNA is TGCGCCAGCAGCCCTGGACTAGCGGGAGGTTACGAGCAGTACTTC.

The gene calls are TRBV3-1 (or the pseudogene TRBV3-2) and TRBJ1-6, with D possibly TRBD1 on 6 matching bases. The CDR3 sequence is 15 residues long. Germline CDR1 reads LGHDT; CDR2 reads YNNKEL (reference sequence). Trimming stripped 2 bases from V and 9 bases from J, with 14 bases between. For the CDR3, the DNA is TGTGCCAGCAGCCAAAGGTCCGGGGGCGGTTCACCCCTCCACTTT. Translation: CASSQRSGGGSPLHF.

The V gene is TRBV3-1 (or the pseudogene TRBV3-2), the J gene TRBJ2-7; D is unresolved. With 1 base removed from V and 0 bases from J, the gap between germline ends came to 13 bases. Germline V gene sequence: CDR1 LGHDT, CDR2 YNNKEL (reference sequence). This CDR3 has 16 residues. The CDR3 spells CASSQAGRVPSYEQYF. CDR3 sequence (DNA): TGTGCCAGCAGCCAAGCCGGAAGGGTGCCCTCCTACGAGCAGTACTTC.

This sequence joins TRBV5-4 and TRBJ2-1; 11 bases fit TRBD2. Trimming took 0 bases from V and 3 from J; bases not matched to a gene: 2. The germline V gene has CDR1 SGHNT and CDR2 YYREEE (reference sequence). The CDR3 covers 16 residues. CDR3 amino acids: CASSLDLAGGYNEQFF. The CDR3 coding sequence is TGTGCCAGCAGCTTGGACCTAGCGGGAGGCTACAATGAGCAGTTCTTC.

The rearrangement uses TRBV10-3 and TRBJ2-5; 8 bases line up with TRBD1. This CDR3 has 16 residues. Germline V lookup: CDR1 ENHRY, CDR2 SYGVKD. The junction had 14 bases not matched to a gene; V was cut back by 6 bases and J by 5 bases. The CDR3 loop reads CAIRGVDRGGSETQYF. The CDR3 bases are TGTGCCATCAGGGGGGTTGACAGGGGTGGAAGCGAGACCCAGTACTTC.

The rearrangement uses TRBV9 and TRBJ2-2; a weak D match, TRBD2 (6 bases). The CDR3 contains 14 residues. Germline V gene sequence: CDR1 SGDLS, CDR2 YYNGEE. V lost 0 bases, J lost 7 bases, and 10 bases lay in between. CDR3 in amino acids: CASSVVGEDGELFF. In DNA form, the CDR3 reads TGTGCCAGCAGCGTAGTGGGGGAGGACGGGGAGCTGTTTTTT.

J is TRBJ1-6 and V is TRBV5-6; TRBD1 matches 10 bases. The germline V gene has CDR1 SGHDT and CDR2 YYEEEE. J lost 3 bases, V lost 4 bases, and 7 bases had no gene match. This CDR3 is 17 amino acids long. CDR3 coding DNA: TGTGCCAGCAGCGCGATGGGACAGGGGATCTATAATTCACCCCTCCACTTT. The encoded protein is CASSAMGQGIYNSPLHF.

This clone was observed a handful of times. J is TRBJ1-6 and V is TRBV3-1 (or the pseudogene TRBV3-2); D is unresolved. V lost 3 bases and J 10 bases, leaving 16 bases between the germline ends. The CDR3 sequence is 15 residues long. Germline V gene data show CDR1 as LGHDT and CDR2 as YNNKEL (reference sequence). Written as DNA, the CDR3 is TGTGCCAGCAGCCAGAACGGACCCCGAGGCTCACCCCTCCACTTT. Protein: CASSQNGPRGSPLHF.

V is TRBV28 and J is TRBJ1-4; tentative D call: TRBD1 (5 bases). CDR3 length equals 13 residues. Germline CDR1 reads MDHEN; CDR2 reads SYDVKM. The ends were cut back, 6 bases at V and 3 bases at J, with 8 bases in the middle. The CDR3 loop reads CASRGGSNEKLFF. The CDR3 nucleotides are TGTGCCAGCAGGGGGGGTTCTAATGAAAAACTGTTTTTT. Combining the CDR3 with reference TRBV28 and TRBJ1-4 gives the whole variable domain DVKVTQSSRYLVKRTGEKVFLECVQDMDHENMFWYRQDPGLGLRLIYFSYDVKMKEKGDIPEGYSVSREKKERFSLILESASTNQTSMYLCASRGGSNEKLFFGSGTQLSVL.